Listed below are T cell receptor beta chains from one sample, sequenced in a study of T cell changes during pregnancy in multiple sclerosis. Some clones are missing from TCRdb's copy, which holds only in-frame ones; the method was immunoSEQ multiplex PCR. Of about 39,000 clones listed, about 92% are singletons. The material was CD8+ T cells from peripheral blood mononuclear cells, obtained before pregnancy. The receptors stem from a female donor with multiple sclerosis, enrolled in a pregnancy study. Each CDR3 is given with its conserved first and last residue. Each record gives: CDR3 protein, CDR3 DNA, D gene, CDR3 length, J gene, clone size, V gene. D genes are given only for firm matches. For some rows the clone size is stated as once, few or many, or as a class when expanded; others skip it.

CDR3: CASSPAGGSGANVLTF
DNA: TGCGCCAGCAGCCCCGCCGGGGGGTCTGGGGCCAACGTCCTGACTTTC
D: TRBD2
length: 16
J: TRBJ2-6
size: -
V: TRBV4-1

CDR3: CASSLRGIRHQPQHF
DNA: TGTGCCAGCAGCCTACGGGGTATCCGGCATCAGCCCCAGCATTTT
D: -
length: 15
J: TRBJ1-5
size: -
V: TRBV21-1

CDR3: CASSLGRTGVRGRETQYF
DNA: TGTGCCAGCAGCTTGGGGCGTACTGGGGTTCGTGGGCGAGAGACCCAGTACTTC
D: -
length: 18
J: TRBJ2-5
size: -
V: TRBV7-6

CDR3: CATSRLTSGGDNEQFF
DNA: TGTGCCACCAGCAGGCTAACTAGCGGGGGGGACAATGAGCAGTTCTTC
D: TRBD2
length: 16
J: TRBJ2-1
size: -
V: TRBV15

CDR3: CASSQGGTATYEQYF
DNA: TGCGCCAGCAGCCAAGGAGGGACAGCGACCTACGAGCAGTACTTC
D: TRBD1
length: 15
J: TRBJ2-7
size: -
V: TRBV4-1

CDR3: CASSRTSGGTDTQYF
DNA: TGTGCCAGCTCCCGGACTAGCGGGGGCACAGATACGCAGTATTTT
D: TRBD2
length: 15
J: TRBJ2-3
size: few
V: TRBV6-4

CDR3: CASTTWAGGRYEQYF
DNA: TGTGCCAGCACCACCTGGGCGGGAGGGCGCTACGAGCAGTACTTC
D: TRBD2
length: 15
J: TRBJ2-7
size: few
V: TRBV7-9

CDR3: CASSWGQGYQPQHF
DNA: TGTGCCAGCAGTTGGGGACAGGGGTATCAGCCCCAGCATTTT
D: TRBD1
length: 14
J: TRBJ1-5
size: once
V: TRBV27

CDR3: CASSSAAEPRGRYEQYF
DNA: TGTGCCAGCAGCTCTGCCGCCGAACCCAGGGGGCGCTACGAGCAGTACTTC
D: TRBD1
length: 17
J: TRBJ2-7
size: -
V: TRBV5-6

CDR3: CASSPGTSGGAGTDTQYF
DNA: TGTGCCAGCAGTCCCGGGACTAGCGGGGGGGCGGGCACAGATACGCAGTATTTT
D: TRBD2
length: 18
J: TRBJ2-3
size: -
V: TRBV2

CDR3: CASSVVQFTDTQYF
DNA: TGTGCCAGCAGCGTAGTACAATTCACAGATACGCAGTATTTT
D: -
length: 14
J: TRBJ2-3
size: once
V: TRBV9